The sequence of this T cell receptor beta chain was determined in a study of CD8+CD57+ T cells in acquired aplastic anemia. Sequenced patients had shown CD8+CD57+ cell expansion by flow cytometry. TCR beta VDJ combinations and CDR3 sequences were profiled from genomic DNA. MiXCR was run by TCRdb on the reads, yielding one entry per CDR3 protein. The repertoire includes roughly 220,000 distinct CDR3 sequences, roughly two thirds of them detected once, and under 60% sits in the top ten. Sequenced material: sorted CD4+, CD8+, or CD8+CD57+ T cells (not recorded which) from PBMCs. This TCR was sampled from a human donor with aplastic anemia.

CDR3 amino acids: CASSLGNNQPQHF. As DNA, the CDR3 is TGTGCCAGCAGCCTGGGGAACAATCAGCCCCAGCATTTT. V gene TRBV2 combines with J gene TRBJ1-5, with no clear D. Trimming pared 6 bases from V and 3 bases from J, leaving 9 bases between. Germline V gene lookup returns CDR1 SNHLY and CDR2 FYNNEI. The CDR3 runs 13 residues.